This TCR beta chain was recorded in a study of graft-versus-host responses after intestinal transplantation (dated by TCRdb to about 2021). Study-wide context: Recipients received multivisceral, liver-intestinal, or isolated intestinal transplants. All recipients received anti-thymocyte globulin induction followed by maintenance tacrolimus and steroids for around three years. After intestinal transplantation, graft-versus-host and host-versus-graft alloreactive T cell clones in the graft, circulation and bone marrow were tracked using bulk TCR-beta CDR3 sequencing. Alloreactive clones were identified by sequencing pre-transplant mixed lymphocyte reaction products and comparing them with unstimulated pre-transplant donor and recipient T cells. The cohort enrolled 20 to 30 intestinal transplant recipients including one retransplant, and a few patients lacking pretransplant specimens were excluded. A peak of at least 4% donor T cells among recipient peripheral blood mononuclear cells was the definition used for donor T cell macrochimerism. Rather than being sequenced by the commercial service, samples from a few later patients were sequenced in-house on an Illumina MiSeq and processed with MiXCR.

Library generation was performed with the immunoSEQ multiplex PCR assay. For most patients, genomic DNA was subjected to high-throughput TCR-beta CDR3 sequencing by Adaptive Biotechnologies. The study's processing was this. TCR sequencing data were retrieved from Adaptive's ImmunoSEQ software for 18 patients, whereas a few other patients were processed with MiXCR and VDJtools. CDR3 nucleotide sequences shared between donor and recipient were removed because their origin could not be assigned. To be classed as alloreactive, a clone needed at least 2-fold expansion over unstimulated cells and a minimum CFSE-low frequency of 0.002% (template counts) or 0.001% (read counts). A clone was considered mappable if detected in the sequenced pre-transplant spleen, lymph node, or MLR CFSE-low populations of the donor or recipient. Cumulative frequency of alloreactive clones was calculated as a percentage of all sequences weighted by copy number. The clones in this table, taken by TCRdb from immuneACCESS, are in-frame only. Not every clone is retained; where verified, under half of the shortfall comes from an unresolved V gene, and the cause of the rest is unknown. The DNA was the basis for D and trimming; V, J and clone size are from that table. The sample table records roughly 56,000 clones; roughly 89% of these occur just once. In total, the top ten clones hold more than 2.5% of the sample.

The CDR3 holds 15 amino acids from the cysteine to the phenylalanine. Just the 45-base CDR3 DNA is kept, in frame starting at base 1. V trim: 2 bases; J trim: 5 bases; unmatched bases: 8. CDR1 is given as ENHRY and CDR2 as SYGVKD, both from the germline V gene. Blood samples were collected up to 4 times in the first month after transplant and then at least monthly when available. The research as a whole found: Conclusions were limited by the relatively low number and heterogeneity of intestinal transplant patients. In the allografts of patients with donor T cell macrochimerism, GvH to HvG T cell clonal ratios were high. GvH clones were detected in recipient bone marrow, and some appeared earlier in ileal mucosa or blood, consistent with an intestinal mucosal origin. Early after transplant, peak levels of circulating GvH clones were associated with declines in HvG clones.

With regard to this clone: Which antigen it targets is not known. No quality values exist for individual bases; no much larger clone is one base distant.

Sample: PBMCs, taken about 120 days after intestinal transplantation. The chain is made from TRBV10-3 and TRBJ2-5, and 7 junctional nucleotides match TRBD1. This TCR came from a human patient who received an intestinal transplant, so some T cells may come from the graft donor. The CDR3 region: CAISEGRGPRETQYF. The nucleotide sequence is TGTGCCATCAGTGAGGGTAGGGGGCCGAGGGAGACCCAGTACTTC.